This T cell receptor beta chain was documented in a study of vaccination and CD4 T cells after COVID-19. This clonotype was seen a handful of times. Its cognate antigen is unknown. At the Johns Hopkins FTIC core, DNA taken from cultured CD4+ T cells was sequenced by way of the Oncomine TCR Beta short-read assay. TCRdb re-derived calls from the PCR reads in MiXCR, one entry per CDR3 protein. The sample has 4,500 to 5,500 distinct CDR3 sequences; about 42% are singletons. Treatment here: approximately 9-day PBMC culture with coronavirus spike peptide pools or control peptides (ViraFEST assay). Harvesting of the unexposed donor's CD4+ T cells predated the COVID-19 pandemic (2011-2018). The sequence derives from a human donor in good health. Source material: CD4+ T cells from blood, cultured in vitro.

The CDR3 loop is CSVDSGGPNQPQHF. CDR3 DNA sequence: TGCAGCGTTGACTCTGGGGGACCGAATCAGCCCCAGCATTTT. The chain combines TRBV29-1 with TRBJ1-5; TRBD1 is a possible D gene (5 bases). The CDR3 sequence is 14 residues long. Trimming stripped 3 bases from V and 4 bases from J, with 13 bases between. CDR1 is SQVTM and CDR2 is ANQGSEA in the germline V gene. Using reference TRBV29-1 and TRBJ1-5 for the parts outside the CDR3, the full variable domain is SAVISQKPSRDICQRGTSLTIQCQVDSQVTMMFWYRQQPGQSLTLIATANQGSEATYESGFVIDKFPISRPNLTFSTLTVSNMSPEDSSIYLCSVDSGGPNQPQHFGDGTRLSIL.